The T cell receptor (beta chain) described here comes from a study of OX40 agonist ivuxolimab in advanced cancers. Measured with immunoSEQ multiplex PCR; TCRdb has only the in-frame clones, and not every one. The table records roughly 28,000 clones, about 90% of them present only once. V shed 0 bases and J shed 3 bases, with 16 bases lying between them. Germline CDR1 is SGHRS and CDR2 is YFSETQ. The CDR3 has 16 amino acids. The chain recombines TRBV5-1 with TRBJ2-7, with D maybe TRBD2 (6 bases). This receptor was taken from an adult with an advanced solid tumor such as melanoma, head and neck, liver or kidney cancer. The sample was CD4+ or CD8+ T cells sorted from blood, taken in a trial of the OX40 agonist ivuxolimab. CDR3 sequence reads: CASSLAAGQGYYEQYF. The CDR3 region has the DNA TGCGCCAGCAGCTTGGCCGCGGGGCAGGGCTACTACGAGCAGTACTTC. Complete variable domain (other parts from reference TRBV5-1 and TRBJ2-7): KAGVTQTPRYLIKTRGQQVTLSCSPISGHRSVSWYQQTPGQGLQFLFEYFSETQRNKGNFPGRFSGRQFSNSRSEMNVSTLELGDSALYLCASSLAAGQGYYEQYFGPGTRLTVT.